These 23 T cell receptor beta chains were all obtained from the same sample, sequenced in a study of blood T cell repertoires in COVID-19. Profiled with immunoSEQ multiplex PCR; TCRdb holds only in-frame clones, not every one. There are about 130,000 clones in the sample; roughly four fifths occur only once, and about 4% lies in the top ten. The sequencing sample was made of peripheral blood. The receptors shown here come from a woman aged 50 to 60 with acute or convalescent COVID-19.

This chain uses TRBV11-1 with TRBJ1-5; tentative D call: TRBD1 (5 bases). Germline V gene data show CDR1 as SGHAT and CDR2 as FQDESV (reference sequence). The length of the CDR3 is 13 residues. Trimming removed 1 base at V and 5 bases at J, with 6 bases between. CDR3 coding DNA: TGTGCCAGCAGCTTAGTAGGGGATCAGCCCCAGCATTTT. This codes for CASSLVGDQPQHF.

This clone appeared a few times. The V gene is TRBV5-4, the J gene TRBJ2-4; TRBD1 matches 12 bases. J lost 7 bases, V lost 4 bases, and 6 bases had no gene match. Per germline, CDR1 SGHNT and CDR2 YYREEE (reference sequence). This CDR3 spans 15 amino acids. The CDR3 DNA reads TGTGCCAGCAGCGGAGGGGACAGGGGGCGGAACATTCAGTACTTC. As protein: CASSGGDRGRNIQYF. Drawing the rest from reference TRBV5-4 and TRBJ2-4, the complete variable domain is ETGVTQSPTHLIKTRGQQVTLRCSSQSGHNTVSWYQQALGQGPQFIFQYYREEENGRGNFPPRFSGLQFPNYSSELNVNALELDDSALYLCASSGGDRGRNIQYFGAGTRLSVL.

The chain couples TRBV3-1 (or the pseudogene TRBV3-2) to TRBJ2-5; 15 bases fit TRBD2. Trimming took 4 bases from V and 4 from J; bases not matched to a gene: 4. The CDR3 length is 16 residues. Looked up from germline, CDR1 is LGHDT and CDR2 is YNNKEL (reference sequence). CDR3 DNA: TGTGCCAGCAGCCGGAGGACTAGCGGGAGGGGAGAGACCCAGTACTTC. The encoded protein is CASSRRTSGRGETQYF.

The table lists this clone with a few counts. V gene TRBV28 combines with J gene TRBJ2-7; 10 nucleotides agree with TRBD2. CDR1 and CDR2 from the germline V gene are MDHEN and SYDVKM. The CDR3 spans 14 residues. The V gene end was trimmed by 6 bases and the J gene end by 6 bases; junction bases not matched to a gene: 8. The chain's CDR3 is CASRAPSGSGEQYF. The CDR3 coding sequence is TGTGCCAGCAGGGCCCCTAGCGGGAGCGGCGAGCAGTACTTC. Using reference TRBV28 and TRBJ2-7 for the parts outside the CDR3, the full variable domain is DVKVTQSSRYLVKRTGEKVFLECVQDMDHENMFWYRQDPGLGLRLIYFSYDVKMKEKGDIPEGYSVSREKKERFSLILESASTNQTSMYLCASRAPSGSGEQYFGPGTRLTVT.

This rearrangement joins TRBV6-5 to TRBJ1-5; weak D call: TRBD1 (5 bases). Per germline, CDR1 MNHEY and CDR2 SVGAGI. Deletions cut 6 bases from V and 7 bases from J, with 13 bases between. The CDR3 runs 13 residues. The CDR3 DNA sequence: TGTGCCAGCAGCCAGGAGGGGTCGCAGCCCCAGCATTTT. As protein: CASSQEGSQPQHF.

The genes are TRBV7-9 and TRBJ2-5; a weak D match, TRBD1 (5 bases). The V and J ends lost 4 bases and 5 bases respectively, with 20 bases between them. This CDR3 contains 16 residues. Germline V gene sequence: CDR1 SEHNR, CDR2 FQNEAQ (reference sequence). The CDR3 reads CASSYVQGFGLETQYF. CDR3 nucleotides: TGTGCCAGCAGCTATGTCCAGGGTTTTGGTTTGGAGACCCAGTACTTC.

This chain connects TRBV18 to TRBJ1-2; 7 positions agree with TRBD1. Germline CDR1 and CDR2: KGHSH and LQKENI. This CDR3 spans 16 amino acids. The J segment lost 4 bases and the V segment lost 4 bases, leaving 12 bases of the junction unmatched. The DNA for the CDR3 is TGTGCCAGCTCACTTGCGGGACAGCTCCCCTTCTATGGCTACACCTTC. It codes for CASSLAGQLPFYGYTF.

This chain joins TRBV3-1 (or the pseudogene TRBV3-2) and TRBJ1-1; a weak D match, TRBD1 (5 bases). V dropped 2 bases and J dropped 3 bases, with 13 bases sitting between them. Germline lookup yields CDR1 LGHDT and CDR2 YNNKEL (reference sequence). This CDR3 has 15 residues. The CDR3 region has the DNA TGTGCCAGCAGCCAAAGCGTTATAGGGGACACTGAAGCTTTCTTT. Its translation is CASSQSVIGDTEAFF.

V usage is TRBV5-6 and J usage is TRBJ2-5, with 7 positions matching TRBD1. CDR1 and CDR2 (germline): SGHDT, YYEEEE. This CDR3 is 13 amino acids long. V gave up 4 bases and J gave up 3 bases; unmatched junction bases: 3. The CDR3 loop reads CASSEGTEETQYF. As DNA, the CDR3 is TGTGCCAGCAGCGAGGGGACAGAAGAGACCCAGTACTTC.

V gene TRBV6-5 combines with J gene TRBJ1-2, with a weak D call TRBD1 (6 bases). In germline, CDR1 is MNHEY, CDR2 SVGAGI. The CDR3 totals 15 residues. Trimming removed 7 bases from V and 4 bases from J, with 19 bases in between. The CDR3 bases are TGTGCCAGCACGCCCGACGGGGGGCGCGTCTATGGCTACACCTTC. This gives the protein CASTPDGGRVYGYTF.

The gene calls are TRBV3-1 (or the pseudogene TRBV3-2) and TRBJ2-1; 14 nucleotides match TRBD2. The V gene's germline CDR1 is LGHDT and CDR2 YNNKEL (reference sequence). The CDR3 consists of 19 residues. Trimming cost V 3 bases and J 4 bases; bases outside gene matches: 11. The DNA for the CDR3 is TGTGCCAGCAGCCAGAATCCGGGACTAGCGGGAGTAAGGTACAATGAGCAGTTCTTC. It encodes CASSQNPGLAGVRYNEQFF.

The rearrangement uses TRBV7-9 and TRBJ2-5; maybe TRBD2 (5 bases). The V gene lost 2 bases and the J gene lost 8 bases, with 12 bases spanning the gap. The CDR3 has 13 amino acids. Germline V gives CDR1 SEHNR, CDR2 FQNEAQ (reference sequence). CDR3 sequence: CASSLTLPGTQYF. CDR3 bases: TGTGCCAGCAGCTTAACCCTCCCGGGAACCCAGTACTTC.

The chain carries TRBV30 and TRBJ1-1, with D uncertain. CDR3 size: 13 residues. Germline values: CDR1 GTSNPN, CDR2 SVGIG (reference sequence). Trimming cost V 0 bases and J 4 bases, with 9 bases left between them. The CDR3 coding sequence is TGTGCCTGGAGTGTCGGACTGGCCACTGAAGCTTTCTTT. Amino acid sequence: CAWSVGLATEAFF.

This chain joins TRBV10-3 and TRBJ1-2, with a possible D match to TRBD1 (5 bases). Trimming removed 0 bases at V and 4 bases at J, with 12 bases between. The length of the CDR3 is 15 residues. Germline V gene lookup returns CDR1 ENHRY and CDR2 SYGVKD. The DNA of the CDR3 is TGTGCCATCAGTGAGTCGTCTCAGGGCACCTATGGCTACACCTTC. Translating gives CAISESSQGTYGYTF.

The genes are TRBV5-1 and TRBJ1-1; D may be TRBD1 (6 bases). The CDR3 totals 12 residues. Looked up from germline, CDR1 is SGHRS and CDR2 is YFSETQ. Trimming removed 4 bases at V and 9 bases at J, with 13 bases between. CDR3 sequence (DNA): TGCGCCAGCAGCGAGGCAGGGGCGCAAGCTTTCTTT. This codes for CASSEAGAQAFF. Looking up the rest from reference TRBV5-1 and TRBJ1-1 gives the full variable domain: KAGVTQTPRYLIKTRGQQVTLSCSPISGHRSVSWYQQTPGQGLQFLFEYFSETQRNKGNFPGRFSGRQFSNSRSEMNVSTLELGDSALYLCASSEAGAQAFFGQGTRLTVV.

The chain joins TRBV30 to TRBJ1-3; D possibly corresponds to TRBD1 (5 bases). The V and J ends lost 3 bases and 1 base respectively, with 10 bases between them. Looked up from germline, CDR1 is GTSNPN and CDR2 is SVGIG (reference sequence). This CDR3 is built from 14 residues. The CDR3 here is CAWRAGFSGNTIYF. Here the CDR3 DNA reads TGTGCCTGGAGAGCAGGGTTTTCTGGAAACACCATATATTTT.

This chain joins TRBV18 and TRBJ1-2, with D maybe TRBD1 (6 bases). The CDR3 runs to 14 residues. CDR1 is KGHSH and CDR2 is LQKENI in the germline V gene. With 4 bases removed from V and 3 bases from J, the gap between germline ends came to 12 bases. The CDR3 sequence is CASSQGDADYGYTF. For the CDR3, the DNA is TGTGCCAGCTCACAGGGGGACGCAGACTATGGCTACACCTTC.

The chain uses TRBV3-1 (or the pseudogene TRBV3-2) and TRBJ1-2; D uncertain. Deletions cut 0 bases from V and 8 bases from J, with 10 bases between. Germline CDR1 and CDR2: LGHDT and YNNKEL (reference sequence). The CDR3 extends over 13 amino acids. The CDR3 spells CASSQEAGVGYTF. Here the CDR3 DNA reads TGTGCCAGCAGCCAAGAGGCCGGGGTCGGCTACACCTTC.

The table lists this clone with a few counts. The chain joins TRBV7-9 to TRBJ1-1; 8 positions match TRBD1. This CDR3 contains 14 residues. CDR1 and CDR2 (germline): SEHNR, FQNEAQ (reference sequence). The trim removed 5 bases at V and 5 bases at J, leaving 7 bases unmatched. The CDR3 sequence: CASSIQGGKTEAFF. The CDR3 DNA is TGTGCCAGCAGCATACAGGGGGGAAAGACTGAAGCTTTCTTT. The complete variable domain, with remaining parts taken from reference TRBV7-9 and TRBJ1-1, reads DTGVSQNPRHKITKRGQNVTFRCDPISEHNRLYWYRQTLGQGPEFLTYFQNEAQLEKSRLLSDRFSAERPKGSFSTLEIQRTEQGDSAMYLCASSIQGGKTEAFFGQGTRLTVV.

The rearrangement links TRBV2 to TRBJ2-3; D not resolved. Germline values: CDR1 SNHLY, CDR2 FYNNEI. Trimming shortened V by 2 bases and J by 5 bases, and 8 bases separated the two germline ends. The CDR3 contains 13 residues. As DNA, the CDR3 is TGTGCCAGCAGTGAATTCGGTGTAGATACGCAGTATTTT. It codes for CASSEFGVDTQYF.

The genes are TRBV18 and TRBJ1-1, with no clear D. The CDR3 consists of 14 residues. CDR1 is KGHSH, CDR2 LQKENI, per germline. Trimming took 3 bases from V and 1 from J, leaving 9 bases between them. CDR3 amino acids: CASSPSLENTEAFF. The CDR3 coding sequence is TGTGCCAGCTCACCTTCCTTAGAGAACACTGAAGCTTTCTTT.

The chain uses TRBV2 and TRBJ2-5; D unclear. V was cut by 2 bases and J by 3 bases, with 4 bases left in between. In germline, CDR1 is SNHLY, CDR2 FYNNEI. CDR3 size: 12 residues. The CDR3 bases are TGTGCCAGCAGTGAACTCGAAGAGACCCAGTACTTC. As protein: CASSELEETQYF.

The chain combines TRBV27 with TRBJ1-2; D is unclear. The CDR3 contains 13 residues. V lost 2 bases and J lost 5, with 9 bases in between. Germline V lookup: CDR1 MNHEY, CDR2 SMNVEV (reference sequence). The chain's CDR3 is CASSLPRQYGYTF. The CDR3, as DNA: TGTGCCAGCAGTTTACCCAGGCAGTATGGCTACACCTTC.